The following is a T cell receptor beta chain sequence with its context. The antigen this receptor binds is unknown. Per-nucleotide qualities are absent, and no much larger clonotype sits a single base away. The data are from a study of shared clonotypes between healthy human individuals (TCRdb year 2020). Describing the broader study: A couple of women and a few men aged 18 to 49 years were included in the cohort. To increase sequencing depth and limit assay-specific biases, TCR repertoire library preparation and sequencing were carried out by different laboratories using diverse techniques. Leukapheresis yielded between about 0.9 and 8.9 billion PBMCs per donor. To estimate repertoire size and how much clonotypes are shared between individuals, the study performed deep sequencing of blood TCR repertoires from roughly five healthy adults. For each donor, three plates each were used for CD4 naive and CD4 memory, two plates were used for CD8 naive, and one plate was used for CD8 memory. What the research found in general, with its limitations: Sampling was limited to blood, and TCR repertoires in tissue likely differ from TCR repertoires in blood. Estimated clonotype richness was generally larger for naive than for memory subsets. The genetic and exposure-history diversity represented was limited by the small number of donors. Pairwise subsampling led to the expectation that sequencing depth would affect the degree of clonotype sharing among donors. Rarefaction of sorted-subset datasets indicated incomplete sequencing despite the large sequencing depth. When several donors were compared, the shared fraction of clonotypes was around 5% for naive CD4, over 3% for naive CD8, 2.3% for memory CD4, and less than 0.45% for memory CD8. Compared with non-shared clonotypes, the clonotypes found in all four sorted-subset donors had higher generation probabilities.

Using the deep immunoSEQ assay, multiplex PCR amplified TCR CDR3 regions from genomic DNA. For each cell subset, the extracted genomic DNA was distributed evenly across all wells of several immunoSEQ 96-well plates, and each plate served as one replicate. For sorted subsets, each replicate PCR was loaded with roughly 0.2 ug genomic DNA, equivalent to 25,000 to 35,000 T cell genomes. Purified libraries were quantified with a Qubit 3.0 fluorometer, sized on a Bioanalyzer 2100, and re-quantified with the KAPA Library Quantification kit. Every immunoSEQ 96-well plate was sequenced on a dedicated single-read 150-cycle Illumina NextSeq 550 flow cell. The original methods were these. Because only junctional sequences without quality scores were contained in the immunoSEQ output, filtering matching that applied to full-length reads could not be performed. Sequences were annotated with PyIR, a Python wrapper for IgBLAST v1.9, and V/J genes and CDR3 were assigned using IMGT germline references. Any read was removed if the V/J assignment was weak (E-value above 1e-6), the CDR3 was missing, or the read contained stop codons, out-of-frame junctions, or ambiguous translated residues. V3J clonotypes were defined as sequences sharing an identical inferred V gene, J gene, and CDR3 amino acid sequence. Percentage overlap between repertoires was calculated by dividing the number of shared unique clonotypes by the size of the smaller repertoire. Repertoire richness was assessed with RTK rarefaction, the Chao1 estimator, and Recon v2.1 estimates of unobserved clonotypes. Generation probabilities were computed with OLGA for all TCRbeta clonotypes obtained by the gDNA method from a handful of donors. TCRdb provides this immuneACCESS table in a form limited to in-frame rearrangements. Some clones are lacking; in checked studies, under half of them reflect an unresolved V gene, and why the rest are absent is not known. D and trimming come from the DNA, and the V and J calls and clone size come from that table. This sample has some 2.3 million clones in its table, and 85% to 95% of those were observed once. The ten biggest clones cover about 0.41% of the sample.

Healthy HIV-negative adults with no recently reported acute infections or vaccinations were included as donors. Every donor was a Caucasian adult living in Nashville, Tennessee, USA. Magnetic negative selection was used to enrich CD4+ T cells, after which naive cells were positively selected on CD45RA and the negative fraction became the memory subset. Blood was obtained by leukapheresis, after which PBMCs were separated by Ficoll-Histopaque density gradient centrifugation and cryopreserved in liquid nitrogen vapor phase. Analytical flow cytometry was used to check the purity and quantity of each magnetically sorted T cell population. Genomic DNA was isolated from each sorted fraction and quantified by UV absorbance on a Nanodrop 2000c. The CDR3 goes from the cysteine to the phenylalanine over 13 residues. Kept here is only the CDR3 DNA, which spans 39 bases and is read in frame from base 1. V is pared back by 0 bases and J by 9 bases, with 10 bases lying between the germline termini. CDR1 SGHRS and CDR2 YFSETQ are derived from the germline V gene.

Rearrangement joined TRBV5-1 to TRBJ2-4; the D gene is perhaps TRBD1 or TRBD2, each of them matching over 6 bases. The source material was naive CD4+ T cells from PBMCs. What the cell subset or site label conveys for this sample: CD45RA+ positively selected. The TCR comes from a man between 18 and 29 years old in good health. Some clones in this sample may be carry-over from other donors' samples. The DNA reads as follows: TGCGCCAGCAGCTTGGAGGGGGGAAGCATTCAGTACTTC. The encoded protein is CASSLEGGSIQYF.